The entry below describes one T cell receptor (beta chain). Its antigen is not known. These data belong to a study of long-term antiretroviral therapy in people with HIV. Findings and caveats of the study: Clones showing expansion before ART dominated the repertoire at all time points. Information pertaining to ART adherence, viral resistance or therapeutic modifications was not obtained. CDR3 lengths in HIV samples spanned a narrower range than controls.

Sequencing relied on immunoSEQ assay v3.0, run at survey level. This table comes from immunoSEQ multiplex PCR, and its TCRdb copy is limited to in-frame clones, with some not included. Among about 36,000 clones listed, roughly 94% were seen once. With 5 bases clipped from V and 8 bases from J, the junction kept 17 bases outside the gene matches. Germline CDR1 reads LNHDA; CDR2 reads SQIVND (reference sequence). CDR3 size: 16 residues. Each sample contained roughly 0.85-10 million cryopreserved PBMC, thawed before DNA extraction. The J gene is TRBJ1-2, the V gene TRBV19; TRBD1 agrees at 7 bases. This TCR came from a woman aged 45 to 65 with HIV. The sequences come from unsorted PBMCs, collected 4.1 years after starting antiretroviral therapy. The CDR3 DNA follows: TGTGCCAGTAGTTCCCGAGGGCAGGGGGAAAGGTACGGCTACACCTTC. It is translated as CASSSRGQGERYGYTF.